Below, 10 T cell receptor beta chains from the same sample are listed, as sequenced in a study of T-cell memory formation after mild COVID-19. TCRdb reprocessed the 5' RACE reads via MiXCR and lists one record per CDR3 protein. The sample carries some 490,000 distinct CDR3 sequences, 15% to 20% recorded once. What was sequenced was PBMCs or a T cell subset sorted from them (not recorded which). These receptor sequences come from an adult woman who had mild COVID-19 (a few samples of this study predate the infection). Cell type and time point are not known.

This clonotype was observed a few times. V is TRBV15 and J is TRBJ1-1; D is uncertain. CDR3 length: 13 residues. The V and J ends lost 3 bases and 2 bases respectively, with 7 bases between them. The germline gives CDR1 LNHNV, CDR2 YYDKDF (reference sequence). CDR3: CATSREGNTEAFF. The CDR3 DNA reads as TGTGCCACCAGCAGGGAGGGAAACACTGAAGCTTTCTTT.

This clonotype was counted only a few times. The chain recombines TRBV27 with TRBJ2-7, with D perhaps TRBD1 (6 bases). CDR1 MNHEY and CDR2 SMNVEV come from the germline V gene (reference sequence). The CDR3 consists of 13 residues. The V gene lost 8 bases and the J gene lost 6 bases, with 17 bases spanning the gap. This CDR3 reads CASRTESGREQYF. CDR3 sequence (DNA): TGTGCCAGCCGGACAGAGAGCGGCCGCGAGCAGTACTTC.

This clonotype came up a few times. The chain carries TRBV19 and TRBJ1-1, with D unresolved. The germline gives CDR1 LNHDA, CDR2 SQIVND (reference sequence). The V end lost 9 bases, the J end lost 3 bases, and 2 bases lay between the germline ends. This CDR3 region has 9 residues. The CDR3 nucleotides are TGTGCCAGCCACACTGAAGCTTTCTTT. This gives the protein CASHTEAFF.

This rearrangement joins TRBV12-3 or TRBV12-4 to TRBJ2-5; 9 bases are a match to TRBD1. V was clipped by 5 bases and J by 5 bases; unmatched bases: 3. There are 13 residues in the CDR3. The CDR3 nucleotides read TGTGCCAGCAGTACAGGGGGCAGGGAGACCCAGTACTTC. Translating gives CASSTGGRETQYF.

In its sample, this clonotype was seen many times. The chain uses TRBV3-1 and TRBJ2-4; D is undetermined. Germline V gene data show CDR1 as LGHDT and CDR2 as YNNKEL (reference sequence). V was shortened by 0 bases and J by 3 bases, with 6 bases between the two germline ends. CDR3 length equals 14 residues. In nucleotides, the CDR3 is TGTGCCAGCAGCCAAGATGCCATCAAAAACATTCAGTACTTC. Translation gives CASSQDAIKNIQYF.

The J gene is TRBJ1-1, the V gene TRBV7-2; D is possibly TRBD1 (5 bases). Germline V CDR1 and CDR2: SGHTA, FQGNSA. The CDR3 length is 15 residues. V was clipped by 5 bases and J by 0 bases, with 13 bases between them. As DNA, the CDR3 is TGTGCCAGCAGCACTCGAGTGGGGCTGAACACTGAAGCTTTCTTT. It translates to CASSTRVGLNTEAFF.

This clonotype was seen only a few times. The chain uses TRBV11-3 and TRBJ2-2; maybe TRBD2 (6 bases). The CDR3 runs to 16 residues. Germline V gives CDR1 SGHNT, CDR2 YENEEA. Trimming took off 5 bases at V and 3 bases at J, with 16 bases between the two ends. The CDR3 nucleotides read TGTGCCAGCAGCCCCGGGGACTTTAGGGACACCGGGGAGCTGTTTTTT. Residues: CASSPGDFRDTGELFF.

In its sample, this clonotype was seen a few times. The CDR3: CASRGLAGMETQYF. The CDR3 DNA is TGTGCCAGCAGAGGACTAGCGGGAATGGAGACCCAGTACTTC. This chain connects TRBV27 to TRBJ2-5; 12 bases line up with TRBD2. Trimming took 6 bases from V and 5 from J; bases not matched to a gene: 4. The CDR3 runs 14 residues. Germline lookup yields CDR1 MNHEY and CDR2 SMNVEV (reference sequence).

The J gene is TRBJ1-4, the V gene TRBV5-1, with D possibly being TRBD1 (6 bases). This CDR3 has 13 amino acids. CDR1 and CDR2 from the germline V gene are SGHRS and YFSETQ. Trimming removed 0 bases from V and 8 bases from J, with 8 bases in between. The CDR3 region is CASSLDRAEKLFF. The CDR3 DNA reads TGCGCCAGCAGCTTGGACAGGGCCGAAAAACTGTTTTTT.

V and J are TRBV7-2 and TRBJ2-3; TRBD2 aligns across 11 bases. The germline gives CDR1 SGHTA, CDR2 FQGNSA. This CDR3 contains 16 residues. J lost 2 bases, V lost 8 bases, and 9 bases had no gene match. The CDR3 spells CASGSGTSGLTDTQYF. DNA for the CDR3: TGTGCCAGCGGCTCGGGGACTAGCGGCCTCACAGATACGCAGTATTTT.